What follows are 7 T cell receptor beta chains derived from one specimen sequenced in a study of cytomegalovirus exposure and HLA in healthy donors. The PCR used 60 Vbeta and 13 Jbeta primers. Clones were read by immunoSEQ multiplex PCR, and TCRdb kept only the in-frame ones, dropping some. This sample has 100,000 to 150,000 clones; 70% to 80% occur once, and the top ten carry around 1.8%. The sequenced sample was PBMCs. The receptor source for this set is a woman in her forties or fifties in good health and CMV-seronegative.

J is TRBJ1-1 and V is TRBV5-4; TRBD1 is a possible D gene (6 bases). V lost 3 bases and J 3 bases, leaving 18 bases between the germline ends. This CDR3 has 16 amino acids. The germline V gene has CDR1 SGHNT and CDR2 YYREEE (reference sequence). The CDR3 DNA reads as TGTGCCAGCAGCTCCCGGCTCCTGGCAGGGGACACTGAAGCTTTCTTT. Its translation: CASSSRLLAGDTEAFF.

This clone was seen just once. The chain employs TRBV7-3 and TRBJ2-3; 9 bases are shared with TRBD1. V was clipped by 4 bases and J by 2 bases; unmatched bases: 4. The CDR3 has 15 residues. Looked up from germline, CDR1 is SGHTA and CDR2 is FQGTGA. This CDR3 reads CASSSGQGNTDTQYF. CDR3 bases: TGTGCCAGCAGCTCCGGACAGGGGAACACAGATACGCAGTATTTT.

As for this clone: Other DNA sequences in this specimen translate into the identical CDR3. CDR3 region: CSVEEDRYEQYF. The CDR3 region has the DNA TGCAGCGTTGAAGAGGACAGGTACGAGCAGTACTTC. The chain recombines TRBV29-1 with TRBJ2-7, with TRBD1 matching 7 bases. CDR1 is SQVTM, CDR2 ANQGSEA, per germline. This CDR3 region has 12 residues. Trimming at V came to 0 bases and at J to 4 bases, leaving 0 bases not matched to a gene.

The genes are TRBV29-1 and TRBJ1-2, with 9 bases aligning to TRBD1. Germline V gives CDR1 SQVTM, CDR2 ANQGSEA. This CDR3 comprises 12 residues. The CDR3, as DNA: TGCACCGGGACAGGGATGGAGTATGGCTACACCTTC. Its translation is CTGTGMEYGYTF.

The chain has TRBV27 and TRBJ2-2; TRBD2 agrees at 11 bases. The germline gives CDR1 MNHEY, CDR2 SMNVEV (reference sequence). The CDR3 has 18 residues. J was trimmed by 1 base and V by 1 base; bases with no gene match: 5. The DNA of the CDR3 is TGTGCCAGCAGTTTATTGGGTCTAGCGGGAGGGAACACCGGGGAGCTGTTTTTT. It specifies CASSLLGLAGGNTGELFF.

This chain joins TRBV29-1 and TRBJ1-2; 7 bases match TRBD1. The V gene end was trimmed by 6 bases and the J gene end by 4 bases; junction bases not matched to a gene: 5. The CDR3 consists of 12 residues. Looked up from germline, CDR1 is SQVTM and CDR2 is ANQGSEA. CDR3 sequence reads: CSVRDSIYGYTF. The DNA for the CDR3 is TGCAGCGTCCGGGACAGTATCTATGGCTACACCTTC.

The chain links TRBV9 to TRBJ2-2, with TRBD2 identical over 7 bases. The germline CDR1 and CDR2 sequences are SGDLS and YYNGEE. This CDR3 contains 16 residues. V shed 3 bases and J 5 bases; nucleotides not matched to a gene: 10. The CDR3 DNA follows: TGTGCCAGCAGCGGGGGAGGGGTCTGGGTTACCGGGGAGCTGTTTTTT. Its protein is CASSGGGVWVTGELFF. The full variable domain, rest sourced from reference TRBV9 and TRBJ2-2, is DSGVTQTPKHLITATGQRVTLRCSPRSGDLSVYWYQQSLDQGLQFLIQYYNGEERAKGNILERFSAQQFPDLHSELNLSSLELGDSALYFCASSGGGVWVTGELFFGEGSRLTVL.